The present T cell receptor beta chain was sequenced within a study of cytomegalovirus exposure and HLA in healthy donors (dated by TCRdb to the late 2010s). About the investigation overall: An earlier analysis of approximately 550 of the donors reported roughly 270 Gb of sequence data and approximately 110 million unique TCR beta sequences from 190 million or so T cells. The study aimed to test whether signatures of past pathogen exposure could be identified by cataloging public T cell receptors. The number of donors typed differed by locus, with 629-630 for A, B, C, DRB1 and DQB1, about 500 for DQA1, 600 to 610 for DPA1, and some 440 for DPB1. All discovery cohort repertoires had been generated using a single sequencing platform. High-throughput TCR immunosequencing, statistical association of individual TCRs with disease status, and machine learning were combined to predict cytomegalovirus infection status. Among some 410 genotyped donors of the cohort, an average of approximately 230,000 unique TCR beta nucleotide sequences were sequenced per donor, roughly a sixth of them non-productive. In a later genetic analysis, genome-wide SNP genotypes for 398 of the 666 donors were used, and that subset was treated as a discovery cohort. A separate validation cohort of roughly 130 different subjects was used in addition to the 666-subject first cohort. Roughly 300 gigabases of sequencing data and tens of millions of unique TCR sequences were included in an early release covering about 700 HLA-typed donors. The study used immunosequencing to profile the T cell repertoires of several hundred subjects and linked those repertoires to cytomegalovirus serostatus. Rather than drawing on any new phenotypic data, the later analysis identified candidate immune exposures from TCR beta sequences and the way those sequences occurred across donors. HLA typing included class I and class II loci at four-digit resolution. The genetic ancestry cluster associated with self-reported Caucasian donors included 81% of the 398 genotyped donors. In an earlier analysis of a few hundred of the donors, high-throughput TCR beta sequencing was used to judge whether each TCR beta V gene segment behaved as functional or pseudogenic. Four to six DR-DQ haplotypes were handled as single units for association and clustering because linkage in the cohort was strong. To study patterns of TCR occurrence, a later analysis re-analyzed previously published TCR beta repertoires from more than 550 donors and added high-resolution HLA genotyping. Donor age, sex, ethnicity and CMV serostatus were collected together with the repertoire data.

The cohort was made up of approximately 700 healthy bone marrow donors. Cohort members were all nominally healthy when sampled, although unrecorded immune exposures were likely present. The donor was CMV seronegative and belonged to the group of approximately 320 seronegative cohort members. A peripheral blood sample was collected from each donor, and TCR beta sequencing was performed on peripheral blood mononuclear cells. The Qiagen DNeasy Blood Extraction Kit was used to extract genomic DNA from the blood cell samples. Comment on this clone: The specificity of this receptor is unknown. Nothing much larger sits one base from this clone, and base qualities are not available.

Reading from cysteine to phenylalanine, the CDR3 counts 12 amino acids. Only CDR3 DNA remains: 36 bases, in frame from the first base. The germline V gene (reference sequence) yields MNHEY for CDR1 and SMNVEV for CDR2. The V and J ends are trimmed by 6 bases and 3 bases, leaving 7 bases between them. The method was the immunoSEQ multiplex PCR assay. For the multiplex PCR, a mixture combining 60 forward primers for TCR Vbeta segments and 13 reverse primers for TCR Jbeta segments was used. The CDR3 region of rearranged TCR beta genes was amplified from genomic DNA by a multiplex PCR assay. The amplified TCR beta libraries were sequenced on the Illumina HiSeq System as 87-base-pair reads. The authors' analysis ran thus. In a later analysis, tens of millions of unique TCR beta chains were counted across the approximately 640 repertoires, and roughly 9.9 million of these chains were shared by at least two donors. Raw reads were error-corrected and collapsed into unique sequences by a nearest-neighbor algorithm in which closely related sequences were merged to remove PCR and sequencing errors. V, D and J gene segments were assigned by aligning CDR3 sequences to IMGT reference sequences. For a sequence to be retained, a match of at least six nucleotides to both a V gene segment and a J gene segment was required. A rearrangement counted as productive if the CDR3 had no stop codons and remained in frame with V and J, and every other rearrangement counted as non-productive. Following IMGT convention, CDR3 was defined as the stretch from the second conserved V-encoded cysteine up to the conserved J-encoded phenylalanine. Sequences without an unambiguous match to a single V gene segment were excluded from the earlier analysis of almost 600 of the donors. An earlier analysis of about 590 of the donors classified V segments as functional when productive rearrangements were above 56.7% and as segregating when the standard deviation between donors was above 5%. A statistical classification framework was built to diagnose cytomegalovirus status from the catalog of TCR beta chain sequences. V and J gene assignment, in a later analysis, came from comparing TCR nucleotide sequences with IMGT/GENE-DB human TR gene sequences. A later analysis assigned CDR3 sequences and most-parsimonious VDJ recombination scenarios with the TCRdist pipeline. In a later analysis, each TCR beta chain was defined by its CDR3 amino acid sequence together with its V-gene family, and reads lacking a unique V-gene family were excluded. A later analysis removed over 500 highly shared, low-generation-probability nucleotide sequences to deal with suspected cross-contamination and a sequencing artifact. In a later analysis, a clonal expansion index for each public chain was calculated from normalized within-repertoire ranks of inferred template counts. In a later analysis, generation probabilities were computed using a VDJ recombination model fitted to out-of-frame rearrangements, and the results were checked against IGoR. In a later analysis, hypergeometric tests were used to score TCR-TCR, TCR-HLA and TCR-CMV co-occurrence, with a repertoire-size bias correction applied to TCR pairs. False discovery rates were estimated in a later analysis by permuting HLA or CMV assignments 20 times. A later analysis grouped co-occurring TCRs with DBSCAN, adding TCRdist sequence similarity when clustering within HLA-allele-positive subsets. For co-occurrence clustering, repertoires with fewer than 30,000 or more than 120,000 public chains were excluded, along with about five repertoires with anomalous nucleotide sharing. TCRdb limited this immuneACCESS table to in-frame rearrangements with V and J called. A share of clones is missing; checked studies link under half to unresolved V genes, and the rest is unexplained. The DNA gave D and trimming, while V, J and clone size come from that table. The sample table lists about 250,000 clones, more than 75% of them with a count of one. Approximately 0.24% of the sample rests with the top ten.

Broad study findings and their caveats: Strong co-occurrence of HLA alleles, especially DR and DQ, made assigning TCR associations to individual alleles difficult. An association between a missense DCLRE1C variant and V-gene and J-gene trimming of TCR beta chains was found in a later genetic analysis and replicated in an independent cohort. It was suggested by the authors that the approach could potentially be generalized to other disease states and immunological phenotypes. In vitro tests confirmed that a few of the cytomegalovirus-associated TCR beta chains recognize cytomegalovirus antigens. An earlier analysis of 450 to 750 of the donors showed that most TCR beta V segments appeared in productive rearrangements either about 90% or about 30% of the time, which broadly matched IMGT annotations. Compared with the 666-donor mean, donors in an Asian-associated ancestry cluster had fewer N-insertions in productive TCRs, according to a later genetic analysis. In a later analysis, HLA-associated TCR beta chains were found to be more clonally expanded and to have lower generation probabilities than equally common non-associated chains. The 87-base-pair reads could not distinguish some IMGT-functional V segments, including TRBV6-2 and TRBV6-3, so those segments were excluded. According to a later analysis, parvovirus B19, influenza, CMV and Epstein-Barr virus appeared linked to several top co-occurrence clusters. Most TCR sequences were observed very rarely across donors, whereas some public TCRs were present in many individuals. A cluster of highly shared sequence variants was judged likely to be a technical artifact of the sequencing pipeline. In a later analysis, about 17,000 TCR beta sequences were associated with specific HLA alleles at a false discovery rate of 0.05. A further reported finding was that TCR beta sequences accurately predicted the HLA-A and HLA-B alleles for most subjects in the first cohort. Approximately 18 rarely observed V segments, including chromosome 9 orphons, were excluded from the earlier analysis of about 610 of the donors because counts were too low. Most CMV-associated TCR beta chains appeared to be HLA-restricted in a later analysis, and the HLA associations seemed to be driven largely by CMV exposure. HLA typing was unavailable for some donors at each locus, so association tests used only the typed subset. Linkage disequilibrium might explain the correlated functional status among segregating V segments, but an unknown experimental factor could not be excluded. In a later analysis, TCR association rates were found to vary across HLA loci, with the most associated TCRs seen for DRB1 alleles and the fewest for HLA-C alleles. The study gave a list of under 200 TCR beta chains associated with cytomegalovirus. The classifier was reported to diagnose cytomegalovirus status with high specificity and sensitivity in both the original cohort and the validation cohort. The cohort was sequenced for TCR beta chains only, and without alpha or paired-chain data the features that could be detected were limited. Sequencing depth was assumed to be roughly uniform across donors in the presence/absence analyses, though that assumption may not hold. Immune exposure information for the cohort was limited to CMV serostatus.

This clonotype was sampled from a girl between 2 and 10 years old in good health and CMV-seronegative. The V and J genes are TRBV27 and TRBJ2-3, with the identity of the D gene unclear. The sample was PBMCs. The CDR3 region: CASRRLTDTQYF. Read as DNA, the sequence is TGTGCCAGCAGACGACTTACAGATACGCAGTATTTT.